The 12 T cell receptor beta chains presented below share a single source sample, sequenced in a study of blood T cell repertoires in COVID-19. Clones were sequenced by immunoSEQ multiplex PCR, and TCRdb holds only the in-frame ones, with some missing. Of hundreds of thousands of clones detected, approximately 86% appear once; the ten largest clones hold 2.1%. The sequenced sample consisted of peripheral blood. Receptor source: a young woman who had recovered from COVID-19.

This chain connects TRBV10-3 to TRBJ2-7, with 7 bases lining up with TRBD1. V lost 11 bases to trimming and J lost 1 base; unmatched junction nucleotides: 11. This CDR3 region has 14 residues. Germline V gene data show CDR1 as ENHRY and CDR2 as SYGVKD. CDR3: CASIRDRGSYEQYF. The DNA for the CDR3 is TGTGCCTCAATACGGGACAGAGGTTCCTACGAGCAGTACTTC.

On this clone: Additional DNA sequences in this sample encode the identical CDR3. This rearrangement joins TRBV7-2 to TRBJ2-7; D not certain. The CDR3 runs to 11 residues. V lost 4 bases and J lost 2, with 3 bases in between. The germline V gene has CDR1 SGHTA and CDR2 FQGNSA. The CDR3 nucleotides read TGTGCCAGCAGCTCCGCCTACGAGCAGTACTTC. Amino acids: CASSSAYEQYF. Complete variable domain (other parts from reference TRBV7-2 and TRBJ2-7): GAGVSQSPSNKVTEKGKDVELRCDPISGHTALYWYRQSLGQGLEFLIYFQGNSAPDKSGLPSDRFSAERTGGSVSTLTIQRTQQEDSAVYLCASSSAYEQYFGPGTRLTVT.

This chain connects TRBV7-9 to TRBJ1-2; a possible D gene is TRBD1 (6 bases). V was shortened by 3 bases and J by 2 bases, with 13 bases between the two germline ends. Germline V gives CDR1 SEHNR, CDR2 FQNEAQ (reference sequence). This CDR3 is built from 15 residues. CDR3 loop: CASSFPDRPNYGYTF. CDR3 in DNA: TGTGCCAGCAGCTTCCCAGACAGGCCGAACTATGGCTACACCTTC.

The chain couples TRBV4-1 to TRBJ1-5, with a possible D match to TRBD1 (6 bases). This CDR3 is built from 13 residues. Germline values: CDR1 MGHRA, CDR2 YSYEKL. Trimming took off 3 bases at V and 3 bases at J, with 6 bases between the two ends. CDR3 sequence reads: CASSQGHNQPQHF. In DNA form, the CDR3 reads TGCGCCAGCAGCCAGGGACACAATCAGCCCCAGCATTTT.

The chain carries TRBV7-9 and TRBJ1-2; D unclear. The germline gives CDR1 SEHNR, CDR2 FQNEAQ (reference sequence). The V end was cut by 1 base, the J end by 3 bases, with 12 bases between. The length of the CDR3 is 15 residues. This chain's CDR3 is CASSLVLGSDYGYTF. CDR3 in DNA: TGTGCCAGCAGCTTAGTTCTAGGTAGTGACTATGGCTACACCTTC.

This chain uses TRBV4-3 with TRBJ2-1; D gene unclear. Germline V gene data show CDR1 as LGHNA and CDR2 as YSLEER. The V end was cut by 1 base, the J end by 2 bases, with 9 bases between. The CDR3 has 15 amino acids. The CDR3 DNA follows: TGCGCCAGCAGCCAAGGAGTTTCGGCCTACAATGAGCAGTTCTTC. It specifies CASSQGVSAYNEQFF.

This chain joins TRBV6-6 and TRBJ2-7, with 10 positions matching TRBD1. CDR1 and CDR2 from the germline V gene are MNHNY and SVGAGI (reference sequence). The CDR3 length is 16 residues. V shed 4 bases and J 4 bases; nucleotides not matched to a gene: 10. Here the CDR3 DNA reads TGTGCCAGCAGTTCGACAGGGGGCGTTCGGGGATACGAGCAGTACTTC. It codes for CASSSTGGVRGYEQYF.

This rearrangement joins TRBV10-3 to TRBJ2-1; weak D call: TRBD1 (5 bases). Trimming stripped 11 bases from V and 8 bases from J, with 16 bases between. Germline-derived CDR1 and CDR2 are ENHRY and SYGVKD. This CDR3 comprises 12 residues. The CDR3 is CALTQGRDEQFF. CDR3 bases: TGTGCCCTCACTCAGGGTAGGGATGAGCAGTTCTTC.

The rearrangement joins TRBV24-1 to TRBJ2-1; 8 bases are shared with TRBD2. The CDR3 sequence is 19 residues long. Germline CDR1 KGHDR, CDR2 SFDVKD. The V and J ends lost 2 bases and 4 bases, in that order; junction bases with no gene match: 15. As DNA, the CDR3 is TGTGCCACCAGTGATTCCGGGACCTTCGTTCGGGGGGGTTACAATGAGCAGTTCTTC. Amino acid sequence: CATSDSGTFVRGGYNEQFF.

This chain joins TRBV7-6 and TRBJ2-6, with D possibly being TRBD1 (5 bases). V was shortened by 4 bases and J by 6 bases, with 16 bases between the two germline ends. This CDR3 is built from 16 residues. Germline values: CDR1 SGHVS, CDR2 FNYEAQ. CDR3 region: CASSWQDIYEANVLTF. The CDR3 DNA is TGTGCCAGCAGCTGGCAGGACATATATGAGGCCAACGTCCTGACTTTC.

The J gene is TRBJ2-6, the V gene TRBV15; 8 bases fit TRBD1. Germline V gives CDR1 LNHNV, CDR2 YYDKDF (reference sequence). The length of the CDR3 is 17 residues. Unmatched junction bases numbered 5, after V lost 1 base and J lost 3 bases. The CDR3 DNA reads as TGTGCCACCAGCAGAGCGCAGGGGGCCGGTGGGGCCAACGTCCTGACTTTC. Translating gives CATSRAQGAGGANVLTF.

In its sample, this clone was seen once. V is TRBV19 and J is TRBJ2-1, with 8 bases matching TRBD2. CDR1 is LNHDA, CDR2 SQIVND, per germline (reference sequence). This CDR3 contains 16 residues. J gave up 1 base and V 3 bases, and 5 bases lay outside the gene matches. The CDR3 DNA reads TGTGCCAGTAGTATGGGGGTAGCGGGGTCCTACAATGAGCAGTTCTTC. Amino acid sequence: CASSMGVAGSYNEQFF.